A single T cell receptor (beta chain) is shown here with its context. Authors' analysis steps: By means of reference gene primer amplification, nucleated cell counts were estimated. TCRdb's table, derived via immunoSEQ multiplex PCR, lists solely in-frame clones and lacks some. Clone size and the V and J calls come from that table; the DNA yielded D and trimming. The profile shows more than 85,000 clones, roughly 89% of them singletons. The CDR3 extends over 15 amino acids. CDR1 and CDR2 (germline): SGHNT, YYREEE (reference sequence). V dropped 4 bases and J dropped 6 bases, with 16 bases sitting between them. The record originates from a study of blood T cell repertoires in COVID-19. For the study at large: Acute and convalescent COVID-19 specimens originated in the United States, Italy and Spain. Nucleic acid was either cDNA or gDNA, and it came from T cells, B-cell-depleted T cells, or PBMCs.

The sequence was collected from a woman in her 70s with acute or convalescent COVID-19. J is TRBJ2-2 and V is TRBV5-4, with a tentative D call TRBD1 (7 bases). The source material was peripheral blood. The CDR3 sequence: CASSLPGGSPGELFF. The CDR3 DNA follows: TGTGCCAGCAGCCTACCAGGGGGGAGCCCCGGGGAGCTGTTTTTT.